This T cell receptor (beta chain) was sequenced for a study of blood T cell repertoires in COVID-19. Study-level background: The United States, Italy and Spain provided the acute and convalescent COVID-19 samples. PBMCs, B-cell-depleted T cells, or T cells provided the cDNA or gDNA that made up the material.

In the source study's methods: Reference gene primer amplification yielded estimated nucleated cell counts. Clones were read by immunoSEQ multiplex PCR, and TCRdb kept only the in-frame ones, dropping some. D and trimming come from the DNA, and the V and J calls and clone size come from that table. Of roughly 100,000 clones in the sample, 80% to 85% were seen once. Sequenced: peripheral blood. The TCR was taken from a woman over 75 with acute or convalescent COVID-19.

CDR3 protein: CASSFGYSDTQYF. CDR3 sequence (DNA): TGCGCCAGCAGCTTCGGGTATTCAGATACGCAGTATTTT. The chain is built from TRBV5-1 and TRBJ2-3; D is ambiguous. CDR1 is SGHRS and CDR2 is YFSETQ in the germline V gene. Trimming removed 2 bases from V and 4 bases from J, with 8 bases in between. The CDR3 covers 13 residues.